One TCR beta chain is described in this entry. Its matching antigen is unknown. This entry comes from a study of CXCR3-negative and CXCR3-positive naive CD8 T cells. Study summary: The libraries together contributed about 135 million TRB reads, each supplying about 1.5 +/- 0.3 million.

Study-wide results and limits: CXCR3 levels fell partly with cryopreservation; most assays relied on fresh PBMCs. Comparison of naive cells showed more hydrophobic TRB CDR3s in CXCR3-positive than in CXCR3-negative naive cells. TRBV-TRBJ usage matched between naive CXCR3-negative and CXCR3-positive cells but not between memory cells.

This CDR3 region has 14 residues. Looked up from germline, CDR1 is MDHEN and CDR2 is SYDVKM. The TRB cDNA libraries were prepared by 5' RACE with UMI labels. TCRdb re-analyzed the 5' RACE reads; it lists each CDR3 protein once, without DNA. This repertoire includes roughly 65,000 distinct CDR3 sequences. The genes are TRBV28 and TRBJ2-3; the D gene TCRdb calls, TRBD1, cannot be checked with no DNA. The TCR was taken from a human donor in good health. Some clones in this sample may be carry-over from other donors' samples. Sample: naive CXCR3+ CD8+ T cells from blood. Subset meaning: CD45RO-CCR7+CD27+CD95- naive CD8+ T cells expressing CXCR3 (TNR3+). The chain's CDR3 is CASSPGVSTDTQYF.